This T cell receptor beta chain was sequenced for a study of Graves' ophthalmopathy and Graves' hyperthyroidism. Study information: Samples of peripheral blood were obtained at initial diagnosis, prior to treatment of any kind.

In this sample, this clonotype turned up a few times. Its antigen is unidentified. Patients were diagnosed from clinical symptoms, serum thyroxine, TRAb, thyroid ultrasound and orbital computed tomography. Fresh peripheral blood, about 10 ml, was the PBMC source. Regarding the study as a whole: Blood contained most expanded thyroid clonotypes exceeding 0.001 frequency.

V was clipped by 3 bases and J by 8 bases, with 13 bases between them. This CDR3 contains 13 residues. The germline gives CDR1 DFQATT, CDR2 SNEGSKA (reference sequence). From RNA, the CDR3 regions of TCR beta chains were amplified and sequenced. An opening RT-PCR round employed HTBI primers and preceded a second-round multiplex PCR. TCRdb reanalysed the multiplex PCR reads using MiXCR and keeps one entry per CDR3 protein. The sample holds a few hundred thousand distinct CDR3 sequences, 20% to 25% seen once. This receptor was identified in a woman aged 45-65 years with Graves' ophthalmopathy. The rearrangement links TRBV20-1 to TRBJ2-2; D is perhaps TRBD1 (6 bases). Sequenced input: peripheral blood. The CDR3 DNA sequence: TGCAGTGCTAGTTTGGGGGCCGATGGGGAGCTGTTTTTT. Its protein product is CSASLGADGELFF.